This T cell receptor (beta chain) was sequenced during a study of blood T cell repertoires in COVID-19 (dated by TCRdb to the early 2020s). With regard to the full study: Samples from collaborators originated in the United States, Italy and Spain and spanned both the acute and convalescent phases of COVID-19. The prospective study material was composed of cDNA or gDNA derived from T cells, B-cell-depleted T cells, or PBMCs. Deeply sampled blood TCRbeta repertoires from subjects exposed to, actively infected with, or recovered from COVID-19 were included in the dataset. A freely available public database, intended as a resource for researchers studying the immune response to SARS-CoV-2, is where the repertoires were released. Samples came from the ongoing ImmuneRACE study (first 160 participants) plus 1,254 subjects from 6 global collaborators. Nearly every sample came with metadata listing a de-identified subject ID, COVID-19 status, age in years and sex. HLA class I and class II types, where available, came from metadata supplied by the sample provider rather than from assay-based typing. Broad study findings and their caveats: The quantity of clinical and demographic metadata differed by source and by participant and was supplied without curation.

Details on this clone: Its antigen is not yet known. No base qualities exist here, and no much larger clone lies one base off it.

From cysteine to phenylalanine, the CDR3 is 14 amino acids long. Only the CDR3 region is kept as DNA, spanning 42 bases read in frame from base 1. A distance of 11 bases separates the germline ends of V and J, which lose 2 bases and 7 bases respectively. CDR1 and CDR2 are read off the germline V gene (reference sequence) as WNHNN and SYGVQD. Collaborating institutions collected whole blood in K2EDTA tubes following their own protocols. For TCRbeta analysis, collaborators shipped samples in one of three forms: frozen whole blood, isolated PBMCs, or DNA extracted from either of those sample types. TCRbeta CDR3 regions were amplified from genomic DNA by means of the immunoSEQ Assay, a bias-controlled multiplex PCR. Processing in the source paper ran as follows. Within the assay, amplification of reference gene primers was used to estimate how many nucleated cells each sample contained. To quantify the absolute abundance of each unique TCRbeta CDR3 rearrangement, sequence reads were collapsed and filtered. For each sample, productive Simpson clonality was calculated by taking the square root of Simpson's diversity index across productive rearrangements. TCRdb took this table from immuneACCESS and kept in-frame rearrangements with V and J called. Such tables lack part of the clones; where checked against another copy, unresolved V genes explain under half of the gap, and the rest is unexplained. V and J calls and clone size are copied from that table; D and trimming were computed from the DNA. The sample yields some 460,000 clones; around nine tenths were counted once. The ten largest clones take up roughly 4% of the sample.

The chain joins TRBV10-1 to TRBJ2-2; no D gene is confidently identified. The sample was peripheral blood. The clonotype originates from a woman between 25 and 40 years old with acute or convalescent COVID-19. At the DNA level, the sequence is TGCGCCAGCAGTGAGCAGGAAATCGGCGGGGAGCTGTTTTTT. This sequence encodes CASSEQEIGGELFF.